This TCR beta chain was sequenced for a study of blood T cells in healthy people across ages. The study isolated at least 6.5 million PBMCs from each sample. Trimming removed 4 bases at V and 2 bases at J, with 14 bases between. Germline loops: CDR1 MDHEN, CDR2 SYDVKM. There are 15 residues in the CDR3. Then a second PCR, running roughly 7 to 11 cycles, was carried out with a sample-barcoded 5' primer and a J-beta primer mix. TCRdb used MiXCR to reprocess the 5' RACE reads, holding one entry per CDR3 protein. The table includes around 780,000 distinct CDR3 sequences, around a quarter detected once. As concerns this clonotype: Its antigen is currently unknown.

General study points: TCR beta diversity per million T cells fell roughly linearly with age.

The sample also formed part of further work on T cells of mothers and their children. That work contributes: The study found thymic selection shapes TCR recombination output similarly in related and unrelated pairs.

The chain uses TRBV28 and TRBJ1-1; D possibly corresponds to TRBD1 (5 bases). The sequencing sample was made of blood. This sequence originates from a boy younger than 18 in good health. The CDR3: CASSSSTAGNTEAFF. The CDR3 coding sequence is TGTGCCAGCAGTTCGTCGACAGCGGGTAACACTGAAGCTTTCTTT.